These T cell receptor beta chains were read from a single sample in a study of blood T cell repertoires in COVID-19. TCRdb's copy holds only in-frame clones and misses some; the assay was immunoSEQ multiplex PCR. The repertoire has approximately 59,000 clones, roughly 81% of them found once; the top ten carry less than 20%. Material for sequencing was peripheral blood. The receptors shown here come from an elderly man with acute or convalescent COVID-19. The conserved cysteine and the conserved F or W are not part of the CDR3 here. A D gene is named only where the DNA matches it firmly.

TRBD2	TRBV29-1	TRBJ2-1	SVGGTSGANEQF
.	TRBV28	TRBJ1-6	ASSRRGGGYNSPLH
TRBD1	TRBV6-5	TRBJ1-2	ATTGADGYT
TRBD2	TRBV28	TRBJ2-5	ASSLRDYIKETQY
.	TRBV5-1	TRBJ2-3	ASSLLSQGGGTDTQY
.	TRBV28	TRBJ1-1	ASSFPGTPNTEAF
TRBD1	TRBV28	TRBJ2-1	ASSRLTGGTYNEQF
.	TRBV10-2	TRBJ1-5	ASENRAGGQPQH
.	TRBV18	TRBJ2-1	ASSPRQGTYNEQF
TRBD1	TRBV6-6	TRBJ1-1	AGGDRGNTEAF
.	TRBV5-1	TRBJ2-5	ASSLGGERQETQY
TRBD2	TRBV5-1	TRBJ2-4	ASSRGSGSSKNIQY
.	TRBV7-9	TRBJ2-7	ASSLRRGSYEQY